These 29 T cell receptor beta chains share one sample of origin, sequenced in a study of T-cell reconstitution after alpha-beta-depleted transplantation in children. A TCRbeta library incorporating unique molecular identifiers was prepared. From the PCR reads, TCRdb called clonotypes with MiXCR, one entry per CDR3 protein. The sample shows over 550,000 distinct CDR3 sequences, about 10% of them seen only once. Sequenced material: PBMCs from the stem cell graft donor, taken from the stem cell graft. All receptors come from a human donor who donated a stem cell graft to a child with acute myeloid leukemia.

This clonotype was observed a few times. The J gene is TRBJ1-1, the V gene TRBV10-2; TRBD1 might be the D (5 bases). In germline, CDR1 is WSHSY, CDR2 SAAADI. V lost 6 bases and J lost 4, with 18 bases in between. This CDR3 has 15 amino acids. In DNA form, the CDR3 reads TGCGCCAGCAGAGATCCGTGGGGGGATGGCACTGAAGCTTTCTTT. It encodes CASRDPWGDGTEAFF.

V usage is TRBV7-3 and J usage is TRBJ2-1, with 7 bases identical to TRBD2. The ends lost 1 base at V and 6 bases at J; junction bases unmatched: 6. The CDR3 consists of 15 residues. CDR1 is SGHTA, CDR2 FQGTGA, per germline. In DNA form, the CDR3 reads TGTGCCAGCAGCTTAAGGGCAGGGAGGGTCAATGAGCAGTTCTTC. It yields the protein CASSLRAGRVNEQFF.

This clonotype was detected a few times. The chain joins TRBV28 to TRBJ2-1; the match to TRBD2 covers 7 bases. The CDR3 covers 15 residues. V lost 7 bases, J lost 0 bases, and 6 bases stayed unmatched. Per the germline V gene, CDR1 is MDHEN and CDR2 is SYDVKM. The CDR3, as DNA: TGTGCCAGCATCCAGCGGGACGTCTCCTACAATGAGCAGTTCTTC. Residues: CASIQRDVSYNEQFF.

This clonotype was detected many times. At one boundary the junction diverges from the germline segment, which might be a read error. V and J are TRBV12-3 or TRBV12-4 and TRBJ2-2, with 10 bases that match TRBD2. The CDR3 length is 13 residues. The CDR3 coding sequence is TGTGCCAGCAGTCTAGCGGGAGACGGGGAGCTGTTTTTT. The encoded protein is CASSLAGDGELFF.

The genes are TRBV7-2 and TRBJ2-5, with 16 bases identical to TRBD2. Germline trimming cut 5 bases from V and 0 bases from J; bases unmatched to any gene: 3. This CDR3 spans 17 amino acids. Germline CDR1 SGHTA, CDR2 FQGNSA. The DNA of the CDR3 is TGTGCCAGCAGCGGGGGACTAGCGGGAGGGTACCAAGAGACCCAGTACTTC. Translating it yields CASSGGLAGGYQETQYF.

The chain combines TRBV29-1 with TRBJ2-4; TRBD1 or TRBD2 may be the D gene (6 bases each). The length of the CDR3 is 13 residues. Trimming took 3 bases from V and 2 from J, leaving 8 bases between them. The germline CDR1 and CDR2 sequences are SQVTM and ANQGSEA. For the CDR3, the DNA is TGCAGCGTTGATGGGGGGCCCAAAAACATTCAGTACTTC. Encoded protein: CSVDGGPKNIQYF.

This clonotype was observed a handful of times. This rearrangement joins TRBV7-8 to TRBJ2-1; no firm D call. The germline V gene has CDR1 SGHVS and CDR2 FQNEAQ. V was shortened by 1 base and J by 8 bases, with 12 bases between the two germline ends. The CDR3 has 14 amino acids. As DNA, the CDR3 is TGTGCCAGCAGCTTAGTAGGGCCTCGGGATGAGCAGTTCTTC. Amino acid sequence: CASSLVGPRDEQFF.

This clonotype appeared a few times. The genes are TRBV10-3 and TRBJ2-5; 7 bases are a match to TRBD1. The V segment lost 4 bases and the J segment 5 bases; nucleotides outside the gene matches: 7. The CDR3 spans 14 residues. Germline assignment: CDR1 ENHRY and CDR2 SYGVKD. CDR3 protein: CAISAGQVEETQYF. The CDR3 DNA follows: TGTGCCATCAGTGCAGGACAGGTTGAGGAGACCCAGTACTTC.

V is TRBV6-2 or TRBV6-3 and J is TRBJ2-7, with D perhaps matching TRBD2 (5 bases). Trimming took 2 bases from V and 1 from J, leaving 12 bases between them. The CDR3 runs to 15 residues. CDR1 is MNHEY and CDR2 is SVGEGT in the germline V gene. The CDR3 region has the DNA TGTGCCAGCAGTTACGGTGCGGGTGGGTCCTACGAGCAGTACTTC. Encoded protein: CASSYGAGGSYEQYF.

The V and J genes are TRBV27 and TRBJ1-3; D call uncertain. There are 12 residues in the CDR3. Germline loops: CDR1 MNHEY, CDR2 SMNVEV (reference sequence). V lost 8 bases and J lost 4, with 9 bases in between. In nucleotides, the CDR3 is TGTGCCAGCCGGAGCCAAGGAAACACCATATATTTT. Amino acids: CASRSQGNTIYF.

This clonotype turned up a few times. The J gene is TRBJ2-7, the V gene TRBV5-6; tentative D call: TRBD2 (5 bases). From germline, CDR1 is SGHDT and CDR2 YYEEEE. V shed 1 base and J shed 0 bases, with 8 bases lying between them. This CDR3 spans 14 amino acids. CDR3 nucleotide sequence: TGTGCCAGCAGCTTGCGCGGGTACTCCTACGAGCAGTACTTC. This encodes CASSLRGYSYEQYF.

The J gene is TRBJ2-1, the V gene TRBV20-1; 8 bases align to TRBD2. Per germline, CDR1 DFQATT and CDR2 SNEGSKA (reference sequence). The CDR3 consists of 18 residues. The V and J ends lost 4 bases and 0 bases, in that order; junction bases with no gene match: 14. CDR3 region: CSATGGGLADPSYNEQFF. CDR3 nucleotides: TGCAGTGCTACCGGGGGGGGCCTAGCGGATCCCTCCTACAATGAGCAGTTCTTC.

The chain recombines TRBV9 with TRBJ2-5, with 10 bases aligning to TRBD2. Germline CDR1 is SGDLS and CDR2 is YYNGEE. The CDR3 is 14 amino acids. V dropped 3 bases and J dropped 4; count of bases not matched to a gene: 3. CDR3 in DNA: TGTGCCAGCAGCGCCCTAGCGGGAGTAGAGACCCAGTACTTC. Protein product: CASSALAGVETQYF.

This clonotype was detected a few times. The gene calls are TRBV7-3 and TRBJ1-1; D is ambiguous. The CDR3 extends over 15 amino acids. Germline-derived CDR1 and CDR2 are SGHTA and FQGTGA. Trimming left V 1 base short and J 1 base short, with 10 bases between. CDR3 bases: TGTGCCAGCAGCTTAATTGGGGAGGGGAACACTGAAGCTTTCTTT. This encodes CASSLIGEGNTEAFF.

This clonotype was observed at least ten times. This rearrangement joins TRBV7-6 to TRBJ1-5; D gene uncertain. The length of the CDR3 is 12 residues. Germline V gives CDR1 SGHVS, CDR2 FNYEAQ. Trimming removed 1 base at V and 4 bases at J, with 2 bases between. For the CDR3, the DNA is TGTGCCAGCAGCTTAGAGAATCAGCCCCAGCATTTT. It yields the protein CASSLENQPQHF. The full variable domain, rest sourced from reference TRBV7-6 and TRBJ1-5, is GAGVSQSPRYKVTKRGQDVALRCDPISGHVSLYWYRQALGQGPEFLTYFNYEAQQDKSGLPNDRFSAERPEGSISTLTIQRTEQRDSAMYRCASSLENQPQHFGDGTRLSIL.

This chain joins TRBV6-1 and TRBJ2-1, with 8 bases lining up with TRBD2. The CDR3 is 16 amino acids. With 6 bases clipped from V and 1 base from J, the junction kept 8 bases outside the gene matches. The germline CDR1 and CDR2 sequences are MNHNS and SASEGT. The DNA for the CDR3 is TGTGCCAGCAGCGGACGACGGGGGGGTTCCTACAATGAGCAGTTCTTC. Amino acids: CASSGRRGGSYNEQFF.

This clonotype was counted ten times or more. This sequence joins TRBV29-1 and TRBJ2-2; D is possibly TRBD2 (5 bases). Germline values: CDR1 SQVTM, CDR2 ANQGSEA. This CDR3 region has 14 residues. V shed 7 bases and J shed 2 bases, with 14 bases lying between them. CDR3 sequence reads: CSGGNSLNTGELFF. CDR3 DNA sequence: TGCAGCGGAGGGAACAGCCTTAACACCGGGGAGCTGTTTTTT.

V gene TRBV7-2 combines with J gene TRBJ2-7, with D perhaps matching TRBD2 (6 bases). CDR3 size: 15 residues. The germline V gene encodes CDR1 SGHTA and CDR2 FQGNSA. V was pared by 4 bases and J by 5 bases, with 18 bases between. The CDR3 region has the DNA TGTGCCAGCAGCTCCCTCGCCCGGGAGAGGAACGAGCAGTACTTC. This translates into CASSSLARERNEQYF.

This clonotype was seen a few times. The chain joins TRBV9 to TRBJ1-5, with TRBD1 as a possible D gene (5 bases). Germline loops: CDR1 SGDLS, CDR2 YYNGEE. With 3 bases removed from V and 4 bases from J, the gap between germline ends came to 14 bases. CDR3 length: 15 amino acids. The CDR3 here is CASSAWGGVNQPQHF. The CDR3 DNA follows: TGTGCCAGCAGCGCCTGGGGGGGGGTAAATCAGCCCCAGCATTTT.

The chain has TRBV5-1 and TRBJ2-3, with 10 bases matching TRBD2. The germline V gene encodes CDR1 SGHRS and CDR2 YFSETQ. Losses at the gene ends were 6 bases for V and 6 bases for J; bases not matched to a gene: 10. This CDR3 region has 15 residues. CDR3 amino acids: CASMDSGGLEDTQYF. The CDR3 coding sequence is TGCGCCAGCATGGATAGCGGGGGGCTAGAGGATACGCAGTATTTT. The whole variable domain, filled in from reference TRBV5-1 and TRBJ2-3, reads KAGVTQTPRYLIKTRGQQVTLSCSPISGHRSVSWYQQTPGQGLQFLFEYFSETQRNKGNFPGRFSGRQFSNSRSEMNVSTLELGDSALYLCASMDSGGLEDTQYFGPGTRLTVL.

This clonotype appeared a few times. For the CDR3, the DNA is TGTGCCAGCAGTACAGACGGACGAAGCAATCAGCCCCAGCATTTT. Its protein product is CASSTDGRSNQPQHF. The chain employs TRBV12-3 or TRBV12-4 and TRBJ1-5; D unclear. The CDR3 is made up of 15 amino acids. V was pared by 5 bases and J by 1 base, with 12 bases between.

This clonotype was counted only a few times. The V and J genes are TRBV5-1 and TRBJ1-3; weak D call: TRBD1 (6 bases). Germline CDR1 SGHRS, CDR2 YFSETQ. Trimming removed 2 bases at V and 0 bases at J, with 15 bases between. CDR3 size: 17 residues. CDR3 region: CASSFPDRISSGNTIYF. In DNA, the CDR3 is TGCGCCAGCAGCTTCCCAGACAGGATATCCTCTGGAAACACCATATATTTT.

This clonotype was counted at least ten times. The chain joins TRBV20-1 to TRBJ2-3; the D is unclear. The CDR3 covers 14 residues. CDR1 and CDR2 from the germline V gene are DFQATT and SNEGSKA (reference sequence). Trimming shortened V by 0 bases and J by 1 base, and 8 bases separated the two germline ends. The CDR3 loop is CSARDSARTDTQYF. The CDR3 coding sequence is TGCAGTGCTAGAGATTCTGCCCGCACAGATACGCAGTATTTT.

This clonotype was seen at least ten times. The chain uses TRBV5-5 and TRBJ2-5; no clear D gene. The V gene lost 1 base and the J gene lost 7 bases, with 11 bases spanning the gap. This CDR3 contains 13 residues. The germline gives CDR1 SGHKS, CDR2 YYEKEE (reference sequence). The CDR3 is CASSLMGSRTQYF. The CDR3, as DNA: TGTGCCAGCAGCTTGATGGGATCACGGACCCAGTACTTC.

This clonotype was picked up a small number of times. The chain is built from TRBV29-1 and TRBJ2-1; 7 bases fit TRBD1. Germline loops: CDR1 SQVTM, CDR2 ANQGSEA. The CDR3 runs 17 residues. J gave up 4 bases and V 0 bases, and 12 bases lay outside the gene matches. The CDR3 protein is CSVEDPSEGTAYNEQFF. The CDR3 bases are TGCAGCGTTGAAGATCCGTCTGAGGGGACAGCATACAATGAGCAGTTCTTC.

The CDR3 sequence is CSASRLKPSGPKGYEQYF. The DNA for the CDR3 is TGCAGTGCTAGTCGGTTGAAGCCTAGCGGGCCAAAGGGCTACGAGCAGTACTTC. The chain joins TRBV20-1 to TRBJ2-7, with TRBD2 matching over 8 bases. The germline CDR1 and CDR2 sequences are DFQATT and SNEGSKA (reference sequence). The length of the CDR3 is 18 residues. V was pared by 3 bases and J by 3 bases, with 19 bases of the junction left unmatched.

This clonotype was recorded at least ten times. CDR3 nucleotides: TGTGCCAGCAGCCCTTACGGGATACTTCTAGGGAATGAGCAGTTCTTC. It yields the protein CASSPYGILLGNEQFF. J is TRBJ2-1 and V is TRBV11-2; a possible D gene is TRBD2 (5 bases). The V and J ends lost 5 bases and 7 bases respectively, with 21 bases between them. The CDR3 is 16 residues long. Germline loops: CDR1 SGHAT, CDR2 FQNNGV.

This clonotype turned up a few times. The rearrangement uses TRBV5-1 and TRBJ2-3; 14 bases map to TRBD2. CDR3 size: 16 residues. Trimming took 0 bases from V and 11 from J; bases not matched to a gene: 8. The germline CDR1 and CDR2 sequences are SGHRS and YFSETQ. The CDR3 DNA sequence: TGCGCCAGCAGCTTGGCCCCCGGGACTAGCGGGAGTGGGCAGTATTTT. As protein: CASSLAPGTSGSGQYF.

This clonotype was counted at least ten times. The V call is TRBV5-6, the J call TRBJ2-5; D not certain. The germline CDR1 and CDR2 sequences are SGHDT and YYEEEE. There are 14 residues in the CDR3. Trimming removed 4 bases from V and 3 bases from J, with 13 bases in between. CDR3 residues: CASSRRGQKETQYF. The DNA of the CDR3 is TGTGCCAGCAGCCGACGTGGGCAGAAAGAGACCCAGTACTTC.